The 5 T cell receptor beta chains reported below all come from one sample, sequenced in a study of T-cell memory formation after mild COVID-19 (dated by TCRdb to the early 2020s). The library was built by means of 5' RACE. The run used an Illumina NovaSeq 6000. The public sequencing data were trimmed at Q25 with fastp and processed into clonotypes with MiXCR by TCRdb, which kept only in-frame beta chains. Records with the same CDR3 protein are collapsed into one entry carrying the most frequent genes and DNA. The sample profile shows 400,000 to 500,000 distinct CDR3 sequences; 20% of them were found once. The ten top clones hold more than 8% of the sample. Sequencing used PBMCs or a T cell subset sorted from them (not recorded which). Receptors originate from an adult woman who had mild COVID-19 (a few samples of this study predate the infection). The sample titles of this study are shuffled in the database, so cell type and time point are left out; the donor was told from shared clones.

This chain uses TRBV29-1 with TRBJ2-7; 8 nucleotides line up with TRBD2. Trimming removed 4 bases from V and 0 bases from J; junction bases left unmatched: 5. Germline assignment: CDR1 SQVTM and CDR2 ANQGSEA. CDR3 length equals 14 residues. The CDR3: CSVATSGPSYEQYF. CDR3 sequence (DNA): TGCAGCGTTGCCACTAGCGGACCCTCCTACGAGCAGTACTTC.

The sample holds many counts of this clonotype. V is TRBV20-1 and J is TRBJ2-1; no firm D call. The length of the CDR3 is 14 residues. The V end was cut by 3 bases, the J end by 1 base, with 10 bases between. In germline, CDR1 is DFQATT, CDR2 SNEGSKA (reference sequence). As DNA, the CDR3 is TGCAGTGCTAGGTCCCTTTGGTCCTACAATGAGCAGTTCTTC. This sequence encodes CSARSLWSYNEQFF.

This sequence joins TRBV29-1 and TRBJ2-1; 16 positions match TRBD2. Germline CDR1 and CDR2: SQVTM and ANQGSEA. There are 18 residues in the CDR3. After removal of 6 bases from V and 1 base from J, the junction contained 9 bases not matched to a gene. The DNA for the CDR3 is TGCAGCGTCGAAAGGGGACTAGCGGGAGGGTGGTCCTACAATGAGCAGTTCTTC. The encoded protein is CSVERGLAGGWSYNEQFF.

The chain combines TRBV5-1 with TRBJ2-3, with 10 positions matching TRBD2. The junction had 5 bases not matched to a gene; V was cut back by 0 bases and J by 4 bases. CDR3 length: 16 residues. Germline V gene sequence: CDR1 SGHRS, CDR2 YFSETQ. CDR3 loop: CASSLGTSGGADTQYF. The CDR3 nucleotides read TGCGCCAGCAGCTTGGGGACTAGCGGAGGGGCAGATACGCAGTATTTT.

This chain joins TRBV24-1 and TRBJ2-2; no clear D gene. The germline V gene encodes CDR1 KGHDR and CDR2 SFDVKD. V lost 3 bases, J lost 7 bases, and 8 bases lay in between. This CDR3 is 13 amino acids long. The CDR3 reads CATSDARFGELFF. As DNA, the CDR3 is TGTGCCACCAGTGATGCCAGGTTCGGGGAGCTGTTTTTT.